This TCR beta chain was sequenced in a study of human T cells and chemical hapten exposure. This clonotype was detected many times. Sample time point: patch test 1, 2 weeks after DPC sensitization. The treatment denotes: therapeutic diphenylcyclopropenone sensitization with weekly scalp DPC. Trimming left V 5 bases short and J 2 bases short, with 13 bases between. CDR3 length: 14 residues. In germline, CDR1 is ENHRY, CDR2 SYGVKD. TCRdb analysed the RACE reads with MiXCR anew, one entry per CDR3 protein. This sample has roughly 360,000 distinct CDR3 sequences, with roughly 4.8% found just once. The receptor's source is a woman between 45 and 65 years old with alopecia areata. Some clones in this sample may be carry-over from other donors' samples. The sample in question was whole blood, obtained in connection with sensitization to the hapten diphenylcyclopropenone (DPC). The chain employs TRBV10-3 and TRBJ2-7; D might be TRBD1 or TRBD2, each matching 5 bases. The CDR3 coding sequence is TGTGCCATCAGTCGGGACGGACCGACCTACGAGCAGTACTTC. Amino acid sequence: CAISRDGPTYEQYF.